The next 14 T cell receptor beta chains were all read from a single sample in a study of T-cell memory formation after mild COVID-19. TCRdb processed the 5' RACE reads anew with MiXCR; each CDR3 protein has one entry. The sample consists of 400,000 to 500,000 distinct CDR3 sequences, roughly 20% of them appearing once. The sequencing input was PBMCs or a T cell subset sorted from them (not recorded which). These receptors all stem from an adult woman who had mild COVID-19 (a few samples of this study predate the infection). Cell type and time point are not known.

This clonotype was picked up many times. The chain carries TRBV20-1 and TRBJ2-4, with TRBD2 matching over 11 bases. The CDR3 covers 13 residues. Germline-derived CDR1 and CDR2 are DFQATT and SNEGSKA (reference sequence). The V and J ends lost 5 bases and 6 bases, in that order; junction bases with no gene match: 3. The CDR3: CSALAGGANIQYF. The CDR3 DNA reads as TGCAGTGCTTTAGCGGGAGGGGCAAACATTCAGTACTTC.

This chain connects TRBV18 to TRBJ1-5; TRBD1 aligns across 7 bases. Germline CDR1 is KGHSH and CDR2 is LQKENI. V gave up 6 bases and J gave up 0 bases; unmatched junction bases: 11. The CDR3 has 17 residues. The CDR3 coding sequence is TGTGCCAGCTCGGGACAGTTGAGAACGGATAGCAATCAGCCCCAGCATTTT. This gives the protein CASSGQLRTDSNQPQHF.

In this sample, this clonotype turned up a few times. This chain uses TRBV29-1 with TRBJ2-3; D uncertain. Germline V CDR1 and CDR2: SQVTM, ANQGSEA. The CDR3 totals 13 residues. V gave up 2 bases and J gave up 7 bases, with 13 bases separating them. The CDR3 protein is CSVETLVLHTQYF. For the CDR3, the DNA is TGCAGCGTTGAAACTTTAGTTCTTCATACGCAGTATTTT.

This clonotype showed up just a few times. The rearrangement joins TRBV29-1 to TRBJ2-1; possible D gene TRBD2, 5 bases. Germline V gives CDR1 SQVTM, CDR2 ANQGSEA. CDR3 size: 11 residues. The V end lost 7 bases, the J end lost 10 bases, and 14 bases lay between the germline ends. CDR3 DNA: TGCAGCGGAGCCGGTTCGGGGGAGCAGTTCTTC. Translating gives CSGAGSGEQFF.

This chain links TRBV5-1 with TRBJ2-7; 10 bases match TRBD2. The CDR3 totals 19 residues. Looked up from germline, CDR1 is SGHRS and CDR2 is YFSETQ. Trimming took 4 bases from V and 0 from J; bases not matched to a gene: 16. The CDR3 DNA reads TGCGCCAGCAGCCGAGGCGTACTAGCGGGAATCCCAGCCTCCTACGAGCAGTACTTC. Protein sequence: CASSRGVLAGIPASYEQYF.

The chain uses TRBV6-5 and TRBJ2-1; 8 bases fit TRBD2. Germline assignment: CDR1 MNHEY and CDR2 SVGAGI. The ends lost 5 bases at V and 8 bases at J; junction bases unmatched: 5. The CDR3 length is 13 residues. Written as DNA, the CDR3 is TGTGCCAGCAGTCGGACTAGCCGGGATGAGCAGTTCTTC. Its translation is CASSRTSRDEQFF.

The rearrangement uses TRBV6-6 and TRBJ2-7; tentatively, D is TRBD1 (5 bases). The CDR3 length is 14 residues. Trimming stripped 2 bases from V and 2 bases from J, with 10 bases between. Germline V CDR1 and CDR2: MNHNY, SVGAGI (reference sequence). CDR3 region: CASSYGRQPYEQYF. As DNA, the CDR3 is TGTGCCAGCAGTTACGGCCGACAGCCCTACGAGCAGTACTTC.

This clonotype was seen repeatedly, ten times or more. V gene TRBV2 combines with J gene TRBJ2-5; D is unclear. CDR1 and CDR2 from the germline V gene are SNHLY and FYNNEI. The V end lost 2 bases, the J end lost 2 bases, and 12 bases lay between the germline ends. The CDR3 consists of 15 residues. CDR3 sequence: CASSEPPPRQETQYF. The CDR3 bases are TGTGCCAGCAGTGAACCCCCCCCAAGACAAGAGACCCAGTACTTC.

The gene calls are TRBV7-9 and TRBJ2-1, with 10 nucleotides matching TRBD2. The CDR3 totals 15 residues. The germline V gene has CDR1 SEHNR and CDR2 FQNEAQ (reference sequence). V was pared by 3 bases and J by 5 bases, with 4 bases of the junction left unmatched. This CDR3 is CASSFELAGNNEQFF. The CDR3, as DNA: TGTGCCAGCAGCTTTGAACTAGCGGGGAACAATGAGCAGTTCTTC.

The rearrangement uses TRBV21-1 and TRBJ1-5; the table's D call of TRBD1 was not tested on the DNA. TRBV21-1 is an annotated pseudogene. CDR3 length: 17 residues. The CDR3 sequence is CASSVRPQGDSEQPQHF. CDR3 sequence (DNA): TGTGCCAGCAGCGTCAGGCCCCAGGGCGATTCAGAACAGCCCCAGCATTTT.

This chain uses TRBV20-1 with TRBJ2-5; TRBD2 matches 7 bases. CDR1 and CDR2 (germline): DFQATT, SNEGSKA (reference sequence). This CDR3 region has 13 residues. V lost 6 bases, J lost 6 bases, and 10 bases stayed unmatched. The CDR3 sequence is CSAGEGATKTQYF. The CDR3 DNA reads TGCAGTGCCGGGGAGGGAGCGACGAAGACCCAGTACTTC.

The table lists this clonotype with a few counts. The chain links TRBV10-2 to TRBJ2-2; 7 bases line up with TRBD1. Germline CDR1 and CDR2: WSHSY and SAAADI. With 3 bases clipped from V and 6 bases from J, the junction kept 1 base outside the gene matches. This CDR3 region has 13 residues. CDR3 DNA sequence: TGCGCCAGCAGTGAAAGGGGGCCCGGGGAGCTGTTTTTT. This translates into CASSERGPGELFF.

In its sample, this clonotype was seen a few times. The chain couples TRBV5-1 to TRBJ2-3; D is unclear. Germline V gives CDR1 SGHRS, CDR2 YFSETQ. Trimming took off 6 bases at V and 1 base at J, with 9 bases between the two ends. The CDR3 consists of 13 residues. For the CDR3, the DNA is TGCGCCAGCAACAGATTCCGCACAGATACGCAGTATTTT. This gives the protein CASNRFRTDTQYF.

This clonotype was seen ten or more times. This rearrangement joins TRBV10-3 to TRBJ2-7, with 10 bases identical to TRBD1. The CDR3 has 14 residues. Germline V gives CDR1 ENHRY, CDR2 SYGVKD. The V and J ends lost 4 bases and 2 bases, in that order; junction bases with no gene match: 2. The CDR3 protein is CAISGGTGAYEQYF. In nucleotides, the CDR3 is TGTGCCATCAGTGGGGGGACAGGGGCCTACGAGCAGTACTTC.